These T cell receptor beta chains were read from a single sample in a study of radiotherapy plus CTLA-4 blockade in lung cancer. Data came from immunoSEQ multiplex PCR; TCRdb stores just in-frame clones and leaves some out. Of 55,000 to 65,000 clones in the sample, about 72% were seen once. The source material was peripheral blood, sampled from a patient treated with radiotherapy plus ipilimumab. These receptors all stem from a human donor with non-small cell lung cancer who had a complete response to radiotherapy plus ipilimumab. Both conserved end residues are part of each CDR3.

J | V | CDR3
TRBJ2-7 | TRBV7-2 | CASRQGLTSYEQYF
TRBJ2-4 | TRBV27 | CASSLKRGLGNIQYF
TRBJ2-7 | TRBV7-9 | CASSLSGGEQYF
TRBJ2-2 | TRBV2 | CASSKDRNGELFF
TRBJ2-7 | TRBV19 | CASSIRDSTYEQYF
TRBJ1-2 | TRBV7-9 | CASSPGTGIHYGYTF
TRBJ2-7 | TRBV7-2 | CASSLVGQGVPYEQYF
TRBJ1-4 | TRBV25-1 | CASSEPGVRMNEKLFF
TRBJ2-5 | TRBV5-8 | CASSANTRGYPYQETQYF
TRBJ1-2 | TRBV11-2 | CASSLGPGRDFF
TRBJ1-2 | TRBV6-5 | CASSYMGTAHNYGYTF
TRBJ2-7 | TRBV27 | CASSNLGGTYEQYF
TRBJ2-2 | TRBV5-5 | CASSGGAGGNTGELFF
TRBJ2-2 | TRBV6-5 | CASKLRRNTGELFF
TRBJ2-5 | TRBV6-1 | CASSDPGQGGETQYF
TRBJ2-5 | TRBV29-1 | CSVAQDRGTQYF
TRBJ2-1 | TRBV4-1 | CASSQPLKAGTGGKEQFF
TRBJ2-5 | TRBV11-2 | CASSSLQGQGVFLARTQYF
TRBJ1-2 | TRBV6-1 | CASTRTGNGYTF
TRBJ2-7 | TRBV7-2 | CASSSPIDRDSYEQYF
TRBJ2-1 | TRBV2 | CASSDPTSGRNEQFF
TRBJ1-3 | TRBV7-3 | CASSLLAGNTIYF
TRBJ2-3 | TRBV21-1 | CASSKVASQERQGPTDTQYF
TRBJ1-1 | TRBV11-2 | CASSADSRNTEAFF
TRBJ2-1 | TRBV18 | CASSPGTSGRAVNEQFF
TRBJ1-2 | TRBV5-1 | CASSPGQAPYGYTF
TRBJ2-7 | TRBV19 | CASRGDLKQYF
TRBJ1-2 | TRBV28 | CASIEQGAGYGYTF
TRBJ2-7 | TRBV30 | CAWSVWYLAGVHEQYF
TRBJ2-1 | TRBV28 | CASSLAVEQFF
TRBJ2-7 | TRBV6-5 | CASSGRQGVSHEQYF
TRBJ1-5 | TRBV4-1 | CASSQLDLGIGRGNQPQHF
TRBJ1-1 | TRBV18 | CASSPRGAGSRYSEAFF
TRBJ1-1 | TRBV28 | CASTPGHPFTEAFF
TRBJ1-5 | TRBV9 | CASSVDSQSNQPQHF
TRBJ1-5 | TRBV18 | CASSPDGTGGASRPQHF
TRBJ1-1 | TRBV5-1 | CASRIQENTEAFF
TRBJ1-3 | TRBV30 | CAWSVAWGAGNTIYF
TRBJ1-1 | TRBV6-5 | CASSPGLAPEAFF
TRBJ2-1 | TRBV19 | CASSRGRGSLGYNEQFF
TRBJ2-7 | TRBV11-2 | CASSQGSRAEQYF
TRBJ1-6 | TRBV7-9 | CASSQRESGSPLHF
TRBJ2-5 | TRBV18 | CASSPANGQGEETQYF
TRBJ1-5 | TRBV2 | CASSGGYSNQPQHF
TRBJ2-3 | TRBV18 | CASSDSTSTDTQYF
TRBJ2-7 | TRBV18 | CASSPRGRSKGVEQYF
TRBJ1-2 | TRBV28 | CASSFYSGAQANYGYTF
TRBJ1-5 | TRBV29-1 | CSVGDFNQPQHF
TRBJ1-6 | TRBV10-2 | CASSDQTGAYLHF
TRBJ2-2 | TRBV18 | CASSLRGTGELFF
TRBJ2-2 | TRBV7-9 | CASRLPTRDTGELFF
TRBJ2-7 | TRBV5-1 | CASSVVSGTRAYEQYF
TRBJ2-5 | TRBV7-8 | CASSFVTGSLRETQYF
TRBJ2-7 | TRBV7-8 | CASSNGQGASYEQYF
TRBJ1-6 | TRBV6-5 | CASHKTTNNSPLHF